Listed below are T cell receptor beta chains from one sample, sequenced in a study of shared clonotypes between healthy human individuals. Assay used: immunoSEQ multiplex PCR; TCRdb lists only in-frame clones, some missing. The sample contains 600,000 to 750,000 clones, 90% of which appear only once. Material: memory CD8+ T cells from PBMCs. Source of these receptors: a man aged 18 to 35 in good health. Some clones in this sample may be carry-over from other donors' samples. CDR3s include the opening cysteine and the closing phenylalanine or tryptophan.

V,length,CDR3
TRBV27,11,CASMAGNEQFF
TRBV30,16,CAWISKGDRADYGYTF
TRBV4-1,15,CASSRRTGSQETQYF
TRBV10-1,13,CASQPGRNTEAFF
TRBV9,14,CASSVGGEDYGYTF
TRBV5-8,12,CASNRRPRGYTF
TRBV5-1,16,CASSWPGPLFYNEQFF
TRBV11-2,14,CASSLLIDTGELFF
TRBV27,18,CATNLAEKPGGENTEAFF
TRBV5-4,19,CASSLFRGDGTSNTGELFF
TRBV27,12,CASSTGGDIQYF
TRBV19,15,CASSIVGISTDTQYF
TRBV11-2,17,CASSSKRGQGGVDTQYF
TRBV27,18,CASSLRGTRNLAKNIQYF
TRBV13,18,CASSLDGPGAGSYNEQFF
TRBV11-3,18,CASSLDGPGQGSYNEQFF
TRBV15,15,CATGGGRAGPETQYF
TRBV10-1,17,CASRGGLAGGPSGELFF
TRBV7-9,12,CASSQDRGEQYF
TRBV19,14,CASSIGDMFYGYTF
TRBV9,15,CASSRWGAGNTEAFF
TRBV5-6,13,CASSLAGVQPQHF
TRBV11-2,13,CASRDTMNTEAFF
TRBV29-1,14,CSVEGEPVYNEQFF
TRBV4-3,13,CASSPGLLTEAFF
TRBV28,18,CASSLSLSETGGTGGYTF
TRBV18,15,CASSPLGFGSYEQYF
TRBV7-8,17,CASSLELIGGEETEAFF
TRBV4-1,16,CASSRGASGRWETQYF
TRBV9,13,CASSPGTGDTQYF
TRBV7-9,13,CASSLDDRETQYF
TRBV7-3,15,CASSWGTGGTDTQYF
TRBV9,14,CASSVGGDRYEQYF
TRBV19,16,CASSSDPGIRYNEQFF
TRBV9,14,CASSPRVVNTEAFF
TRBV7-9,16,CASSFPPGDRTYEQYF
TRBV9,15,CASSVEAGATNEQFF
TRBV2,12,CASREQGREQYF
TRBV4-3,16,CASSQEVAGGYNEQFF
TRBV19,15,CASSIGDRWEAEAFF
TRBV11-2,16,CASSLLVAGITDTQYF
TRBV5-1,15,CASSLEFGHGETQYF
TRBV11-2,17,CASSGLGLTGGHYGYTF
TRBV7-9,16,CASSSSEEGGRDIQYF
TRBV5-1,15,CASSLRTGGGYEQYF
TRBV29-1,15,CSVDDPGQGRETQYF
TRBV6-5,15,CASSYNRLNTGELFF
TRBV5-4,16,CASTSSETLLTDTQYF
TRBV9,17,CASAGTRESLRNNEQFF
TRBV6-1,14,CASRDRGNTGELFF
TRBV7-9,15,CASSLVSSGYYEQYF
TRBV13,14,CASSLGRGLEKLFF
TRBV27,14,CASGGGTVQREQYF
TRBV7-2,14,CASSLDLGFQPQHF
TRBV28,13,CASSLRIYQPQHF
TRBV5-6,17,CASSLEYRAPRYNEQFF
TRBV27,16,CASSLLSAGSYNEQFF
TRBV28,14,CASSLTSSRNEQYF
TRBV20-1,10,CSVGAGVAFF